This T cell receptor beta chain was sequenced for a study of CD8+ T cells in alopecia areata. The treatment denotes: oral pan-JAK inhibitor, 5-10 mg twice daily. The authors extracted RNA and reverse transcribed it into cDNA as the sequencing template. Libraries were prepared by immunoSEQ multiplex PCR; TCRdb keeps only in-frame clonotypes and omits some of them. The sample carries 200,000 or so clones, roughly 44% recorded once. This specimen consisted of CD4+ T cells sorted from blood, obtained at roughly week 38, from a patient treated with tofacitinib. This TCR was recovered from a human donor with alopecia areata.

The CDR3 region has the DNA TGTGCCAGCAGCTACCGGAGGGACGAGCAGTTCTTC. Translated: CASSYRRDEQFF. The chain is built from TRBV9 and TRBJ2-1, with D possibly matching TRBD2 (6 bases). The V gene lost 4 bases and the J gene lost 10 bases, with 12 bases spanning the gap. The length of the CDR3 is 12 residues. Germline V lookup: CDR1 SGDLS, CDR2 YYNGEE.